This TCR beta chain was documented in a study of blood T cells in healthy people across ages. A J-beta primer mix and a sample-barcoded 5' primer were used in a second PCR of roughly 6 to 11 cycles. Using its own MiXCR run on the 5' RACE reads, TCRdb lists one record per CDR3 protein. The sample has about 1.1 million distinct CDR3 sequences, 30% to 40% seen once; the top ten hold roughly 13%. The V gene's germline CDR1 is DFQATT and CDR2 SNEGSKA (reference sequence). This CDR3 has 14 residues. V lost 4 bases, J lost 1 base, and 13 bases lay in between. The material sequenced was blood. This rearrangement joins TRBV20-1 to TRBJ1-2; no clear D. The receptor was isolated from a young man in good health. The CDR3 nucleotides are TGCAGTGCTAAACCCTGGCCCGATAACTATGGCTACACCTTC. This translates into CSAKPWPDNYGYTF.